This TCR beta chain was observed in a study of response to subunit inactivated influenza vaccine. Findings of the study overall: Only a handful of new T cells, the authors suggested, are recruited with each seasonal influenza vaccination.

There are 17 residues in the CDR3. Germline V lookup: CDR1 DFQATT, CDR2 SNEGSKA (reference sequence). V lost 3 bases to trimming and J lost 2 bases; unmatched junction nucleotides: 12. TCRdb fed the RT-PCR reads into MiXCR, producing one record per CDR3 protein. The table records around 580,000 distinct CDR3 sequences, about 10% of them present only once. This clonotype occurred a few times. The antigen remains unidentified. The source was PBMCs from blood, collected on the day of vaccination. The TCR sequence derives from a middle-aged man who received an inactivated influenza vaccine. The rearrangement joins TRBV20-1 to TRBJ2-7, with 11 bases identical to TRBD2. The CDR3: CSASILAGGHGAYEQYF. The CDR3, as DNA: TGCAGTGCTAGTATCCTAGCGGGGGGCCACGGAGCCTACGAGCAGTACTTC.